The 4 T cell receptor beta chains below were found in one sample sequenced in a study of T cells in Graves' hyperthyroidism and ophthalmopathy. RNA transcripts served as the template for amplifying TCR beta CDR3 regions. TCR CDR3 underwent first-round RT-PCR with the HTBI primer set. TCRdb re-called the multiplex PCR reads with MiXCR, one entry per CDR3 protein. The sample carries around 300,000 distinct CDR3 sequences, roughly 13% recorded once. Input material: blood. The receptors shown here come from a woman aged 40 to 50 with Graves' hyperthyroidism.

In DNA form, the CDR3 reads TGCGCCAGCAGCTTAGAGGGTTTACGCAATCAGCCCCAGCATTTT. Protein: CASSLEGLRNQPQHF. The chain recombines TRBV5-1 with TRBJ1-5; D ambiguous. Germline assignment: CDR1 SGHRS and CDR2 YFSETQ. The length of the CDR3 is 15 residues. Trimming stripped 2 bases from V and 2 bases from J, with 11 bases between.

This clonotype was counted ten times or more. The chain combines TRBV27 with TRBJ2-3; the match to TRBD2 covers 13 bases. The V gene's germline CDR1 is MNHEY and CDR2 SMNVEV (reference sequence). The CDR3 is 17 amino acids. The ends lost 2 bases at V and 3 bases at J; junction bases unmatched: 5. CDR3 amino acids: CASSLIRTSGRTDTQYF. DNA of the CDR3: TGTGCCAGCAGTTTAATACGGACTAGCGGGAGAACAGATACGCAGTATTTT.

The sample holds many counts of this clonotype. The chain is built from TRBV6-5 and TRBJ2-7; no reliable D call. Trimming took 2 bases from V and 6 from J, leaving 5 bases between them. This CDR3 region has 11 residues. Looked up from germline, CDR1 is MNHEY and CDR2 is SVGAGI. This CDR3 reads CASSYTLEQYF. CDR3 sequence (DNA): TGTGCCAGCAGTTACACCCTCGAGCAGTACTTC.

This chain uses TRBV4-1 with TRBJ1-3; 7 positions match TRBD1. The junction had 5 bases not matched to a gene; V was cut back by 1 base and J by 8 bases. The CDR3 is made up of 14 amino acids. Looked up from germline, CDR1 is MGHRA and CDR2 is YSYEKL. CDR3 sequence (DNA): TGCGCCAGCAGCCAAGCAGGGGGGTTAGACACCATATATTTT. Translation gives CASSQAGGLDTIYF.